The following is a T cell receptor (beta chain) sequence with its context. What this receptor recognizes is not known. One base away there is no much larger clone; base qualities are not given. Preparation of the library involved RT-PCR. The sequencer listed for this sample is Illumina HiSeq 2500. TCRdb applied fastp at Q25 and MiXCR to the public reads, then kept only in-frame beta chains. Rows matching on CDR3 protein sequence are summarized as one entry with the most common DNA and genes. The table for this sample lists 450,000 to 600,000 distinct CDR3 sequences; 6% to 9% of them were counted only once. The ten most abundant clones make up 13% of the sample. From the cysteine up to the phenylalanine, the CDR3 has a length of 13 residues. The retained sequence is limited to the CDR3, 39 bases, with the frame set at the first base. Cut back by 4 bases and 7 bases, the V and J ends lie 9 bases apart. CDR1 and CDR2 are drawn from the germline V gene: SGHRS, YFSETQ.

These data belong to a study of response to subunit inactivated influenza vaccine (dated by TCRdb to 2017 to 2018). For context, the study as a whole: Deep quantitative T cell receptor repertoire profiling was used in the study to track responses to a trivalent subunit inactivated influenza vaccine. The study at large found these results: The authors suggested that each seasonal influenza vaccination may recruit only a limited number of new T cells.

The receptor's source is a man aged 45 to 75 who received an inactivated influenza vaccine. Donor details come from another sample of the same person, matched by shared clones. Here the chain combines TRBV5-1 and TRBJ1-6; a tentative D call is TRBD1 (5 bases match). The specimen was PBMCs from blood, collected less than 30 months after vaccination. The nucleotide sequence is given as TGCGCCAGCAGCGGGGGGTTCAATTCACCCCTCCACTTT. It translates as CASSGGFNSPLHF.